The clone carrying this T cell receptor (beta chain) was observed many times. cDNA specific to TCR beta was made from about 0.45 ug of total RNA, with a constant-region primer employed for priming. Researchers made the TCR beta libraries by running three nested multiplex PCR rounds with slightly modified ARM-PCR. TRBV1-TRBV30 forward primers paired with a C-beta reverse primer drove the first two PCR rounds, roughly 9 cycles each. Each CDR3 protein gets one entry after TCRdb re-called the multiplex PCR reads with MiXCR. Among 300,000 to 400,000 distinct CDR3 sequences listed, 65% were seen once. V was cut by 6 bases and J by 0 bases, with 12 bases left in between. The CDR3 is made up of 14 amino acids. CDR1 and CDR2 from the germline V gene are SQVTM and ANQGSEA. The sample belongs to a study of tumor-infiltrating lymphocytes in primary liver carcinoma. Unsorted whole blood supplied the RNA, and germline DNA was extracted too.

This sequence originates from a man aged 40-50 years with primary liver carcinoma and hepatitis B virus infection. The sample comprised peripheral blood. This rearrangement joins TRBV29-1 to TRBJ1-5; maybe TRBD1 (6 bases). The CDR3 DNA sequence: TGCAGCGTCTTAGGGACACATAGCAATCAGCCCCAGCATTTT. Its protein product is CSVLGTHSNQPQHF.